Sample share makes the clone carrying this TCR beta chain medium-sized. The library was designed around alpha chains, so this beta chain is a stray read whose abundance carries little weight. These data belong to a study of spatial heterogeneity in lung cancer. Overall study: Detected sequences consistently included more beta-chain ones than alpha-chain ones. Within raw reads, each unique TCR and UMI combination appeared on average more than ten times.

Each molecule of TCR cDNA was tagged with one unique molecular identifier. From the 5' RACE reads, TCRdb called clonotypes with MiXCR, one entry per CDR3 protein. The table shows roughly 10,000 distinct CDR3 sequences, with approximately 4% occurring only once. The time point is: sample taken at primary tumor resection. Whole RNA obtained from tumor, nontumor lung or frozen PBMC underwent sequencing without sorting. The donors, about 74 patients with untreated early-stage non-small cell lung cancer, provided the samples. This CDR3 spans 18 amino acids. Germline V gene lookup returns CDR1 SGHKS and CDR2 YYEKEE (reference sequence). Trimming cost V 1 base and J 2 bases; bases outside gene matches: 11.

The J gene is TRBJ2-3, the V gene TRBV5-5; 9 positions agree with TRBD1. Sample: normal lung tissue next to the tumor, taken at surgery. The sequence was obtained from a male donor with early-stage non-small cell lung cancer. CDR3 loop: CASSLPGQGVGITDTQYF. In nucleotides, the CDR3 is TGTGCCAGCAGCTTGCCGGGACAGGGAGTCGGAATCACAGATACGCAGTATTTT. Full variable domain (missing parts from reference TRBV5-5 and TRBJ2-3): DAGVTQSPTHLIKTRGQQVTLRCSPISGHKSVSWYQQVLGQGPQFIFQYYEKEERGRGNFPDRFSARQFPNYSSELNVNALLLGDSALYLCASSLPGQGVGITDTQYFGPGTRLTVL.